Listed below are T cell receptor beta chains from one sample, sequenced in a study of T cell responses to AZD1222 COVID-19 vaccine. Only in-frame clones appear in the TCRdb table, and some are missing; sequencing was by immunoSEQ multiplex PCR. The sample holds 95,000 to 100,000 clones, about 88% seen once. The starting material was peripheral blood, obtained on day 0 of AZD1222 vaccination. The receptors originated from an adult in good health. CDR3s include the opening cysteine and the closing phenylalanine or tryptophan. D genes are given only for firm matches. Clone size is shown for a subset of rows, as once, few, many or a class of expanded clone.

J,V,D,size,CDR3,DNA
TRBJ2-3,TRBV3-1/TRBV3-2,TRBD2,NA,CASTQAGMDTQYF,TGTGCCAGCACCCAAGCGGGGATGGATACGCAGTATTTT
TRBJ1-5,TRBV3-1/TRBV3-2,NA,NA,CASSRKPGGNQPQHF,TGTGCCAGCAGCCGAAAACCAGGGGGCAATCAGCCCCAGCATTTT
TRBJ1-1,TRBV5-1,TRBD1,NA,CASRLGGGVNTEAFF,TGCGCCAGCAGGCTGGGAGGGGGCGTAAACACTGAAGCTTTCTTT
TRBJ2-5,TRBV6-5,TRBD2,NA,CASSRTSGAQYF,TGTGCCAGCAGTAGGACTAGTGGGGCCCAGTACTTC
TRBJ1-2,TRBV3-1/TRBV3-2,NA,few,CASSQSSQAALYGYTF,TGTGCCAGCAGCCAATCGAGTCAGGCCGCGCTCTATGGCTACACCTTC
TRBJ2-2,TRBV4-2,TRBD2,NA,CASSQNSRGAGELFF,TGTGCCAGCAGCCAAAACAGTCGGGGGGCCGGGGAGCTGTTTTTT
TRBJ1-3,TRBV30,NA,NA,CAWRGATSGNTIYF,TGTGCCTGGAGGGGGGCGACCTCTGGAAACACCATATATTTT
TRBJ1-2,TRBV5-1,NA,NA,CASSPGGDYYGYTF,TGCGCCAGCAGCCCGGGCGGGGACTACTATGGCTACACCTTC
TRBJ2-1,TRBV11-2,NA,NA,CASSDPGTYEQFF,TGTGCCAGCAGCGACCCCGGGACCTATGAGCAGTTCTTC
TRBJ2-7,TRBV28,NA,once,CASQGSREQYF,TGTGCCAGCCAGGGCTCCCGCGAGCAGTACTTC
TRBJ2-1,TRBV10-3,TRBD2,NA,CAIRGTGTSGGPPYNEQFF,TGTGCCATCAGGGGGACCGGGACTAGCGGGGGTCCACCCTACAATGAGCAGTTCTTC
TRBJ1-4,TRBV11-2,NA,NA,CASSALRATPSNEKLFF,TGTGCCAGCAGCGCCCTCCGGGCCACACCATCAAATGAAAAACTGTTTTTT
TRBJ2-1,TRBV7-6,TRBD1,NA,CASSLETGLVEQFF,TGTGCCAGCAGCTTGGAGACAGGGTTGGTGGAGCAGTTCTTC
TRBJ1-2,TRBV3-1/TRBV3-2,NA,NA,CASNVGNYGYTF,TGTGCCAGCAACGTGGGAAACTATGGCTACACCTTC
TRBJ2-1,TRBV19,NA,NA,CASSIEPTYNEQFF,TGTGCCAGTAGTATCGAGCCCACCTACAATGAGCAGTTCTTC
TRBJ1-5,TRBV7-8,NA,few,CASSLEGSYQPQHF,TGTGCCAGCAGCTTAGAGGGCAGTTACCAGCCCCAGCATTTT
TRBJ1-5,TRBV10-2,NA,NA,CASSGQFNQPQHF,TGCGCCAGCAGTGGACAGTTCAATCAGCCCCAGCATTTT
TRBJ2-2,TRBV19,NA,NA,CASIRTDATGELFF,TGTGCCAGTATCAGGACAGATGCAACCGGGGAGCTGTTTTTT
TRBJ1-2,TRBV28,NA,NA,CASSLVQDGYTF,TGTGCCAGCAGCCTAGTGCAGGATGGCTACACCTTC
TRBJ2-3,TRBV2,TRBD2,NA,CASSKLAGPTDTQYF,TGTGCCAGCAGTAAACTAGCGGGGCCCACAGATACGCAGTATTTT
TRBJ1-1,TRBV11-2,NA,NA,CASSNQDRSEAFF,TGTGCCAGCAGCAACCAAGACAGGAGTGAAGCTTTCTTT
TRBJ1-1,TRBV19,NA,NA,CASSISSQNTEAFF,TGTGCCAGTAGTATTTCCAGTCAGAACACTGAAGCTTTCTTT
TRBJ2-3,TRBV19,NA,NA,CASSLTRRIDTQYF,TGTGCCAGTAGTCTGACTAGGAGAATAGATACGCAGTATTTT
TRBJ2-1,TRBV5-6,NA,once,CASSLNSWNEQFF,TGTGCCAGCAGCCTGAACAGTTGGAATGAGCAGTTCTTC
TRBJ1-2,TRBV27,TRBD1,NA,CASSLRGGTGYTF,TGTGCCAGCAGTTTAAGAGGGGGCACTGGCTACACCTTC
TRBJ2-5,TRBV29-1,NA,NA,CSVAPSLGQETQYF,TGCAGCGTTGCGCCGAGTCTTGGCCAAGAGACCCAGTACTTC